This T cell receptor beta chain was profiled in a study of graft-versus-host responses after intestinal transplantation. Study-wide background: Multivisceral, liver-intestinal, or isolated intestinal transplants were given to recipients. After anti-thymocyte globulin induction, recipients took tacrolimus and steroids for about 3 years. Study-level results: Subjects displaying graft-donor T cell macrochimerism possessed elevated graft-versus-host to host-versus-graft clonal ratios inside allografts. Marrow from the recipient contained GvH clones, some of which had appeared first in ileum or blood.

This clone has more than one count but fewer than ten. Its antigen remains unidentified. Only in-frame clones appear in the TCRdb table, and some are missing; sequencing was by immunoSEQ multiplex PCR. Of over 65,000 clones in the sample, about 90% were seen once. This sequence originates from a human patient who received an intestinal transplant, so some T cells may come from the graft donor. The sequences come from PBMCs, collected 98 days after intestinal transplantation.

This CDR3 is CASSPDRGYEQYF. The CDR3, as DNA: TGTGCCAGCAGTCCGGACAGGGGATACGAGCAGTACTTC. The chain combines TRBV6-4 with TRBJ2-7, with 9 bases identical to TRBD1. There are 13 residues in the CDR3. The germline V gene encodes CDR1 MRHNA and CDR2 SNTAGT. The V and J ends lost 5 bases and 4 bases, in that order; junction bases with no gene match: 3.